Listed here are 13 T cell receptor beta chains from one sample, sequenced in a study of shared clonotypes between healthy human individuals. The assay was immunoSEQ multiplex PCR, and TCRdb's table has in-frame clones only and misses some. The table lists over 850,000 clones, around 78% of them singletons. The specimen was memory CD4+ T cells from PBMCs. Subset reported: CD45RA-negative fraction. The receptors come from a man aged 18 to 29 in good health. Some clones in this sample may be carry-over from other donors' samples.

On this clone itself: Other DNA sequences within the sample encode an identical CDR3. This chain uses TRBV18 with TRBJ2-5, with D hard to call. CDR3 length: 12 residues. Germline V CDR1 and CDR2: KGHSH, LQKENI. V lost 4 bases and J lost 2, with 5 bases in between. The CDR3 is CASSRDQETQYF. In DNA form, the CDR3 reads TGTGCCAGCTCACGGGATCAAGAGACCCAGTACTTC.

The CDR3, as DNA: TGTGCCAGCAGTTTCATCAGTGTTCAGGGGCCAAATGAGCAGTTCTTC. As protein: CASSFISVQGPNEQFF. The rearrangement joins TRBV27 to TRBJ2-1; weak D call: TRBD1 (6 bases). Trimming shortened V by 3 bases and J by 7 bases, and 19 bases separated the two germline ends. This CDR3 has 16 residues. CDR1 and CDR2 (germline): MNHEY, SMNVEV (reference sequence).

This clone was picked up a small number of times. The chain couples TRBV29-1 to TRBJ2-7; the D gene is possibly TRBD2 (6 bases). Germline CDR1 and CDR2: SQVTM and ANQGSEA. This CDR3 is built from 12 residues. V was clipped by 7 bases and J by 4 bases, with 14 bases between them. The CDR3 reads CSAMDGGYEQYF. The CDR3 DNA reads TGCAGCGCCATGGACGGAGGGTACGAGCAGTACTTC.

The rearrangement joins TRBV7-2 to TRBJ2-2; 7 nucleotides match TRBD1. Unmatched junction bases numbered 2, after V lost 1 base and J lost 6 bases. Germline V gene sequence: CDR1 SGHTA, CDR2 FQGNSA. The CDR3 is made up of 14 amino acids. The CDR3 region is CASSLVTGSGELFF. The CDR3 nucleotides are TGTGCCAGCAGCTTAGTGACAGGGTCCGGGGAGCTGTTTTTT.

CDR3 nucleotides: TGTGCCAGCAGGCAACGGACAGGAGAGAACACCGGGGAGCTGTTTTTT. The encoded protein is CASRQRTGENTGELFF. The chain has TRBV4-2 and TRBJ2-2, with 7 bases fitting TRBD1. The CDR3 extends over 16 amino acids. CDR1 and CDR2 from the germline V gene are LGHNA and YNFKEQ. J gave up 1 base and V 6 bases, and 8 bases lay outside the gene matches.

In this sample, this clone turned up once. The rearrangement links TRBV2 to TRBJ2-2, with unresolved D. CDR1 is SNHLY and CDR2 is FYNNEI in the germline V gene. Deletions cut 7 bases from V and 2 bases from J, with 5 bases between. The length of the CDR3 is 12 residues. CDR3 loop: CASTQNTGELFF. In DNA form, the CDR3 reads TGTGCCAGCACGCAAAACACCGGGGAGCTGTTTTTT.

The chain has TRBV29-1 and TRBJ2-3; TRBD1 is a possible D gene (6 bases). Germline V gene lookup returns CDR1 SQVTM and CDR2 ANQGSEA. Trimming cost V 1 base and J 1 base, with 15 bases left between them. This CDR3 comprises 16 residues. This CDR3 is CSVEGVRGRGTDTQYF. CDR3 bases: TGCAGCGTTGAAGGGGTCAGGGGTCGGGGCACAGATACGCAGTATTTT.

The chain links TRBV5-4 to TRBJ1-1, with 8 bases identical to TRBD1. The CDR3 is 13 residues long. V shed 4 bases, J shed 5 bases, and the junction held 4 bases outside the gene matches. The V gene's germline CDR1 is SGHNT and CDR2 YYREEE (reference sequence). The CDR3 sequence is CASSQGADTEAFF. CDR3 sequence (DNA): TGTGCCAGCAGCCAGGGGGCGGATACTGAAGCTTTCTTT.

The chain recombines TRBV18 with TRBJ2-3; D remains unclear. V gave up 2 bases and J gave up 5 bases, with 5 bases separating them. The V gene's germline CDR1 is KGHSH and CDR2 LQKENI. The CDR3 is 12 amino acids. The CDR3 coding sequence is TGTGCCAGCTCACCAATCCAAGATACGCAGTATTTT. It codes for CASSPIQDTQYF.

The chain couples TRBV25-1 to TRBJ2-3; D remains ambiguous. CDR1 and CDR2 (germline): MGHDK, SYGVNS. The V gene lost 4 bases and the J gene lost 4 bases, with 6 bases spanning the gap. This CDR3 spans 12 amino acids. The CDR3 coding sequence is TGTGCCAGCAGTGGGGCACCAGATACGCAGTATTTT. It translates to CASSGAPDTQYF.

V and J are TRBV5-4 and TRBJ1-4; D not certain. The CDR3 has 13 amino acids. V was clipped by 1 base and J by 8 bases, with 9 bases between them. Looked up from germline, CDR1 is SGHNT and CDR2 is YYREEE (reference sequence). CDR3 bases: TGTGCCAGCAGCTTGTTTAGTGGCGAAAAACTGTTTTTT. This gives the protein CASSLFSGEKLFF.

The chain uses TRBV5-1 and TRBJ2-1; tentative D call: TRBD1 (5 bases). V shed 6 bases and J shed 0 bases, with 10 bases lying between them. The CDR3 sequence is 14 residues long. Germline V gives CDR1 SGHRS, CDR2 YFSETQ. The CDR3 nucleotides are TGCGCCAGCAACAGGTTAAGCTCCTACAATGAGCAGTTCTTC. Translated: CASNRLSSYNEQFF.

This clone was seen at least ten times. The V and J genes are TRBV12-5 and TRBJ1-1; unclear D gene. The V end was cut by 2 bases, the J end by 4 bases, with 11 bases between. Germline V CDR1 and CDR2: LGHNT, FRNRAP. The CDR3 runs 14 residues. CDR3 loop: CASGLSQRATEAFF. The CDR3 DNA follows: TGTGCTAGTGGTTTGAGTCAGAGGGCCACTGAAGCTTTCTTT.